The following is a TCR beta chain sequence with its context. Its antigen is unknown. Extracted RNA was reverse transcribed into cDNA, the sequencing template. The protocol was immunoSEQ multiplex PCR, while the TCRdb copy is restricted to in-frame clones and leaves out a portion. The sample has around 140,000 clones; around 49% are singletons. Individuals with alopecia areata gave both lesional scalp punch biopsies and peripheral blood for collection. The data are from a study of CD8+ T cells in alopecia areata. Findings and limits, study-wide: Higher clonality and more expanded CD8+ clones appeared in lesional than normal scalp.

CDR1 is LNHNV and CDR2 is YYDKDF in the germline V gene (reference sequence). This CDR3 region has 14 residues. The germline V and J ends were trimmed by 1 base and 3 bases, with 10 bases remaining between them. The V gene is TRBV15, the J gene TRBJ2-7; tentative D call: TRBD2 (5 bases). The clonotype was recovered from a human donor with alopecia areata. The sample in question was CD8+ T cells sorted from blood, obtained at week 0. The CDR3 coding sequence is TGTGCCACCAGCAGAGTCGGGGAAGGCTACGAGCAGTACTTC. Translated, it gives CATSRVGEGYEQYF.